This T cell receptor beta chain was documented in a study of shared clonotypes between healthy human individuals. The CDR3 has 16 residues. TCRdb keeps only in-frame clones here, not all; method: immunoSEQ multiplex PCR. The top ten hold 0.13% of the sample, which has just over 2,000,000 clones, 95% seen once. Source material: naive CD4+ T cells sorted from blood. Sample subset: CD45RA+ positively selected. The V gene is TRBV21-1, the J gene TRBJ2-7; TRBD1, the table's D call, lacks a check against the DNA. TRBV21-1 is a pseudogene. The sequence came from a man between 18 and 29 years old in good health. CDR3 sequence (DNA): TGTGCCAGCAGCAAAGACCACAGGGGGTTCTCCTACGAGCAGTACTTC. Its translation: CASSKDHRGFSYEQYF.